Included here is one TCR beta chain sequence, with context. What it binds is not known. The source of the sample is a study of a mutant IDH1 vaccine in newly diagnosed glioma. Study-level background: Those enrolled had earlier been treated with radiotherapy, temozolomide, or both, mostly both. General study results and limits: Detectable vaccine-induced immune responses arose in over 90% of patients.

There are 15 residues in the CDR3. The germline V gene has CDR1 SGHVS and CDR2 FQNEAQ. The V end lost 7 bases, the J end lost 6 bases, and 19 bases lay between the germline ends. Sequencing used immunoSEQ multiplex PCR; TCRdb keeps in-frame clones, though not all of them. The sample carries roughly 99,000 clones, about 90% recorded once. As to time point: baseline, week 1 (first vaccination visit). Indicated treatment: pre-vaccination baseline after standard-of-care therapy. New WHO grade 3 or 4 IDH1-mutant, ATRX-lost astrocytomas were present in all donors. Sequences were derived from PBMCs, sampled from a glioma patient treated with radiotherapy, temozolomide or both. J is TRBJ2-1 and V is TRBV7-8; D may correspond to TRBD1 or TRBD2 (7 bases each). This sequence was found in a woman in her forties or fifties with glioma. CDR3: CASTPAPRGGNEQFF. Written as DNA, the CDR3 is TGTGCCAGCACCCCTGCCCCCAGGGGGGGCAATGAGCAGTTCTTC.